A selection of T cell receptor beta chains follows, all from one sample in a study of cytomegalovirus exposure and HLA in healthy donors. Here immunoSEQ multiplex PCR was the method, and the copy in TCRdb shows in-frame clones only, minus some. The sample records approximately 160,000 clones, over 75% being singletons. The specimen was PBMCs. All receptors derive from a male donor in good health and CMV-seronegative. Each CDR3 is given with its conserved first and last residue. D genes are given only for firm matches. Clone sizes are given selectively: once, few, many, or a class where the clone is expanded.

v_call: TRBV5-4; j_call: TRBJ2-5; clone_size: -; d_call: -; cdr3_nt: TGTGCCAGCAGCTCGCGCCAGGGAATGGTAGAGACCCAGTACTTC; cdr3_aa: CASSSRQGMVETQYF
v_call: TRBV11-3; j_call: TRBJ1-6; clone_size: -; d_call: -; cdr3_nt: TGTGCCAGCCAGAGCAGCCGAGGTTCACCCCTCCACTTT; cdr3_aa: CASQSSRGSPLHF
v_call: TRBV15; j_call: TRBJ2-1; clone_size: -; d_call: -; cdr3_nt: TGTGCCACCAGCAGGAGCCGGGACTTATACAATGAGCAGTTCTTC; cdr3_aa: CATSRSRDLYNEQFF
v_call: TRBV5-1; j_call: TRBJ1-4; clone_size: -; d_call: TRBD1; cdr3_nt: TGCGCCAGCAGCCGCGGACAGGGGGCAGAAAAACTGTTTTTT; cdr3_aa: CASSRGQGAEKLFF
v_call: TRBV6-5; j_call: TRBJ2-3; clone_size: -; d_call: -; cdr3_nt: TGTGCCAGCAGCCTAACGACTGGAGACACAGATACGCAGTATTTT; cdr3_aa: CASSLTTGDTDTQYF
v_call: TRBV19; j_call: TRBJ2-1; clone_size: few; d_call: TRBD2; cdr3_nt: TGTGCCAGCGCGACTAGCGGGATCAATAGTGAGCAGTTCTTC; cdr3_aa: CASATSGINSEQFF
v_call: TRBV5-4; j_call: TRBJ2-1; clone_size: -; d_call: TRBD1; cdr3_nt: TGTGCCAGCAGCTTGGGGGACAGGGTGGACAATGAGCAGTTCTTC; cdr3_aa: CASSLGDRVDNEQFF
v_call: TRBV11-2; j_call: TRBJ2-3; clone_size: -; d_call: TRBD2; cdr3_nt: TGTGCCAGCAGCGATGGGACTAGCGGGAGATATACGCAGTATTTT; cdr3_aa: CASSDGTSGRYTQYF
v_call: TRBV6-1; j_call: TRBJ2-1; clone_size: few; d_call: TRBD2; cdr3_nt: TGTGCCAGCGGACTAGCAGAAAACAATGAGCAGTTCTTC; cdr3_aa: CASGLAENNEQFF
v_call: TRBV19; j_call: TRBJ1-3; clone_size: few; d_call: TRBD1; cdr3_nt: TGTGCCAGTATCACAGGGGCTGCTGGAAACACCATATATTTT; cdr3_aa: CASITGAAGNTIYF
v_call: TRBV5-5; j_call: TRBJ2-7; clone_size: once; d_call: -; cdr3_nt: TGTGCCAGCAGCTTGGGTCCCAGGCACGAGCAGTACTTC; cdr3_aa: CASSLGPRHEQYF
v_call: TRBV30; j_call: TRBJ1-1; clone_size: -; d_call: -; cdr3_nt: TGTGCCTGGAGCGCCAGGGAGAACACTGAAGCTTTCTTT; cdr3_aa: CAWSARENTEAFF
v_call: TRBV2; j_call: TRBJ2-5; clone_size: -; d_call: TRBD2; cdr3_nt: TGTGCCAGCAGTGACCTCGGGTTATGGGGGGGGGAAGAGACCCAGTACTTC; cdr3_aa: CASSDLGLWGGEETQYF
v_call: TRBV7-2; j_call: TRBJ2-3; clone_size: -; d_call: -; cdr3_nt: TGTGCCAGCAGCTTAGGTCGCGTTAGCACAGATACGCAGTATTTT; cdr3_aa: CASSLGRVSTDTQYF
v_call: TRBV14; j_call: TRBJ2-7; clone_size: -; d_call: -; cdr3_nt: TGTGCCAGCAGCCAGGGACTCGCCCTGGAGCAGTACTTC; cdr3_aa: CASSQGLALEQYF
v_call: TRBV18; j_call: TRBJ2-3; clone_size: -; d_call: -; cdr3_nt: TGTGCCAGCTCCTTCTATCGAGCTAGCACAGATACGCAGTATTTT; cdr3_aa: CASSFYRASTDTQYF
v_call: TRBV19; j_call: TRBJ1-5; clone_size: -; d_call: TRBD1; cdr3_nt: TGTGCCAGTAAGACAGGGCCCCGTAGCAATCAGCCCCAGCATTTT; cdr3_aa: CASKTGPRSNQPQHF
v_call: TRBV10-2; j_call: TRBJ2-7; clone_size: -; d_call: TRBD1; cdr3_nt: TGCGCCAGCAGTGATAGACAGGGGGGCCACGAGCAGTACTTC; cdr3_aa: CASSDRQGGHEQYF
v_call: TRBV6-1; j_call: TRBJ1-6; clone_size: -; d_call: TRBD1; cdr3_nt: TGTGCCAGCGGACAGACAGGGTATAATTCACCCCTCCACTTT; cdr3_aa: CASGQTGYNSPLHF
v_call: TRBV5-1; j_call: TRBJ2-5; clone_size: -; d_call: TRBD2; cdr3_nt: TGCGCCAGCAGCTTGAATCGGGGGGTGGGAGAGACCCAGTACTTC; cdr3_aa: CASSLNRGVGETQYF
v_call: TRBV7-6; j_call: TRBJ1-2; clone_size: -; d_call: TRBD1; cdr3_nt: TGTGCCAGCAGCCCCCGGGACAGTTCTAACTATGGCTACACCTTC; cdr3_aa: CASSPRDSSNYGYTF
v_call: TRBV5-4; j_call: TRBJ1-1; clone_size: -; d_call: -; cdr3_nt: TGTGCCAGCAGCTCTCCAACTAACACTGAAGCTTTCTTT; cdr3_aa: CASSSPTNTEAFF
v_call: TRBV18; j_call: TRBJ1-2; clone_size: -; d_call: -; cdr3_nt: TGTGCCAGCTCGCCCGATGAGAACTATGGCTACACCTTC; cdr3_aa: CASSPDENYGYTF
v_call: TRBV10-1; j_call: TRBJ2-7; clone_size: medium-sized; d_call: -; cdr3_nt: TGCGCCAGCAGTGAAAAGGTGGGCAGGGGCGAGCAGTACTTC; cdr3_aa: CASSEKVGRGEQYF
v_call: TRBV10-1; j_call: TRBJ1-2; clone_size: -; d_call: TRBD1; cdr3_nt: TGCGCCAGCAGTGGGGGGACAGGGGGCGGAGAGGGCGGCTACACCTTC; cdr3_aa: CASSGGTGGGEGGYTF
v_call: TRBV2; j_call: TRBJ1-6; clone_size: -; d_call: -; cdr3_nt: TGTGCCAGCAGTGGTTCCAGGGGAGAAAATTCACCCCTCCACTTT; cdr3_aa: CASSGSRGENSPLHF
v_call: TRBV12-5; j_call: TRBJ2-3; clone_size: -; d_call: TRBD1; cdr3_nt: TGTGCTAGTGGTCTCGACAGGGCCACAGATACGCAGTATTTT; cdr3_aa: CASGLDRATDTQYF
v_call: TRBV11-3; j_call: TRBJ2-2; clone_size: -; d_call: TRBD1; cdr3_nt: TGTGCCAGCAGCTCCCGGACAGGGTTGGCCGGGGAGCTGTTTTTT; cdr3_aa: CASSSRTGLAGELFF
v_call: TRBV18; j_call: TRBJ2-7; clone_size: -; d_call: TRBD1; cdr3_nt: TGTGCCAGCTCACCCCTCGGGACAGACTCCGAGCAGTACTTC; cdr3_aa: CASSPLGTDSEQYF
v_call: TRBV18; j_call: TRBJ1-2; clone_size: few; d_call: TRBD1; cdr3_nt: TGTGCCAGCTCACCACCGGATCAGGGGGTTGGCTATGGCTACACCTTC; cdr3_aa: CASSPPDQGVGYGYTF
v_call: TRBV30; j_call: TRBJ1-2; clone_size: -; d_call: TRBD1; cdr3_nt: TGTGCCTGGAGTGACCCAAGGACAGGGGCCCCTCGTGGCTACACCTTC; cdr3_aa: CAWSDPRTGAPRGYTF
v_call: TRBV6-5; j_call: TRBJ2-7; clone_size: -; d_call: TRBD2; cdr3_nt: TGTGCCAGCAGTAGCGGGATCATATCCTACGAGCAGTACTTC; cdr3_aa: CASSSGIISYEQYF
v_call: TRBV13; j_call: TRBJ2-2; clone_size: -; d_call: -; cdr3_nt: TGTGCCAGCAGCGAAGACCCCAGGGACACCGGGGAGCTGTTTTTT; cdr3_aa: CASSEDPRDTGELFF
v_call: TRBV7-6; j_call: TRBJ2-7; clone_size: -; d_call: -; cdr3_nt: TGTGCCAGCAGCTTAGAACTAGGGCGCTCCTACGAGCAGTACTTC; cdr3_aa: CASSLELGRSYEQYF
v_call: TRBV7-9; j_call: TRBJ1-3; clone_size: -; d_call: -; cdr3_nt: TGTGCCAGCAGCTTCGGGGCTGGAAACACCATATATTTT; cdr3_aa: CASSFGAGNTIYF
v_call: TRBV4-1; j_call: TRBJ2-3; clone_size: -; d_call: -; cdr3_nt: TGCGCCAGCAGCCCCCTCGATCCGAGAGCGCAGTATTTT; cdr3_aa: CASSPLDPRAQYF
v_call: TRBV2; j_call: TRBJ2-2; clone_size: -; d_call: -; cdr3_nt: TGTGCCAGCAGTGAACTCGGGACCGGGGAGCTGTTTTTT; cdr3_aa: CASSELGTGELFF
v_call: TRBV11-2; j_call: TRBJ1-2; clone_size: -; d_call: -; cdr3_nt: TGTGCCAGCAGCTTAAGAGATAACTATGGCTACACCTTC; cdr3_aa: CASSLRDNYGYTF
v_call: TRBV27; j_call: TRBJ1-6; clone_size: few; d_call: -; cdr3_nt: TGTGCCAGCAGCTCCGATGGGCAGTATAGTCCCTATAATTCACCCCTCCACTTT; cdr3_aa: CASSSDGQYSPYNSPLHF
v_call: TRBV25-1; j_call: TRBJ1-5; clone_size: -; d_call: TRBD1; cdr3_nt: TGTGCCAGCAGTGCCCGGACAGGACCCCGGAGAGGCAATCAGCCCCAGCATTTT; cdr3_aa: CASSARTGPRRGNQPQHF
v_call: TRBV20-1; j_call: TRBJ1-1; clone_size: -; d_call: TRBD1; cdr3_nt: TGCAGTGCTGGACAGGGTGAAGCTTTCTTT; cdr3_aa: CSAGQGEAFF
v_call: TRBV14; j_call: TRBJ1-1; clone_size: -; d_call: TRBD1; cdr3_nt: TGTGCCAGCAGCCGGGACAGGGGGAATGAAGCTTTCTTT; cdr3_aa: CASSRDRGNEAFF
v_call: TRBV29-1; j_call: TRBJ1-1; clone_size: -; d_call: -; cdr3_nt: TGCAGCGTTGAAGAGGGGACTGCTGAAGCTTTCTTT; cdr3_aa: CSVEEGTAEAFF
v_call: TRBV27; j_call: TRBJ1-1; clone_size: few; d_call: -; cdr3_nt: TGTGCCAGCAGTTTAGGAGATAGGGGAACTGAAGCTTTCTTT; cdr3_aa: CASSLGDRGTEAFF
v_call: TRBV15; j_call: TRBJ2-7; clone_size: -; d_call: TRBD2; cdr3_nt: TGTGCCACCAGCGGGACTAGCGGCTCCTACGAGCAGTACTTC; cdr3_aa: CATSGTSGSYEQYF
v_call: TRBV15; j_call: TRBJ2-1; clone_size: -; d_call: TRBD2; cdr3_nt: TGTGCCACCAGCAGGGGAGGGAATGAGCAGTTCTTC; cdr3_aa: CATSRGGNEQFF
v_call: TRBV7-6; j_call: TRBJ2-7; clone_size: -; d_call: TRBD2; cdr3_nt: TGTGCCAGCAGTCAGCGGGAGGGTACCTACGAGCAGTACTTC; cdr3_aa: CASSQREGTYEQYF
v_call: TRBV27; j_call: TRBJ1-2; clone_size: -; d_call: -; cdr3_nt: TGTGCCAGCAGTCCTAGTGGGTCAGCCGGGTACACCTTC; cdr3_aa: CASSPSGSAGYTF
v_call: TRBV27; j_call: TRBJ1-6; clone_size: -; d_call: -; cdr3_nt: TGTGCCAGCAACAACCTTGGGACGGGGGAAAATTCACCCCTCCACTTT; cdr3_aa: CASNNLGTGENSPLHF
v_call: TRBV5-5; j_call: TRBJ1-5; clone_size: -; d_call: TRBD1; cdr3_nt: TGTGCCAGCAGCTTGCAAGGGGACAGGGACTATCAGCCCCAGCATTTT; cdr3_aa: CASSLQGDRDYQPQHF
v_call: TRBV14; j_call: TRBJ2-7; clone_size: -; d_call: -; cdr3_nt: TGTGCCAGCAGCCACCGTCCCGGGACAAGTTCCTACGAGCAGTACTTC; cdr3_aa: CASSHRPGTSSYEQYF